This T cell receptor (beta chain) was captured in a study of OX40 agonist ivuxolimab in advanced cancers. On the study more broadly: Every 2 weeks, patients got intravenous ivuxolimab at one of six dose levels (0.01-10 mg/kg).

Measured with immunoSEQ multiplex PCR; TCRdb has only the in-frame clones, and not every one. Of about 82,000 clones listed, around 78% are singletons. V was pared by 3 bases and J by 6 bases, with 13 bases between. The CDR3 runs to 14 residues. Looked up from germline, CDR1 is SGHAT and CDR2 is FQDESV (reference sequence). The genes are TRBV11-1 and TRBJ2-3; weak D call: TRBD2 (5 bases). The sequence was collected from an adult with an advanced solid tumor such as melanoma, head and neck, liver or kidney cancer. The specimen comprised CD4+ or CD8+ T cells sorted from blood, sampled in a trial of the OX40 agonist ivuxolimab. CDR3 residues: CASSLLHPSDTQYF. CDR3 sequence (DNA): TGTGCCAGCAGCTTGTTACACCCTAGCGATACGCAGTATTTT.